The clone carrying this T cell receptor (beta chain) was observed a few times. V lost 2 bases to trimming and J lost 15 bases, with 20 bases between them. The CDR3 runs to 14 residues. The entry originates in a study of blood T cells in healthy people across ages. The authors ran a second PCR of roughly 6 to 12 cycles using a sample-barcoded 5' primer and a J-beta primer mix. TCRdb processed the 5' RACE reads anew with MiXCR; each CDR3 protein has one entry. The sample yields about 570,000 distinct CDR3 sequences, approximately 25% seen once. Sequenced material: blood. V is TRBV12-3 or TRBV12-4 and J is TRBJ1-5, with D uncertain. The TCR originated in a woman between 65 and 79 years old in good health. CDR3 coding DNA: TGTGCCAGCAGTTTAAATATCCATGGGAACCACCGGCATTTT. The encoded protein is CASSLNIHGNHRHF.